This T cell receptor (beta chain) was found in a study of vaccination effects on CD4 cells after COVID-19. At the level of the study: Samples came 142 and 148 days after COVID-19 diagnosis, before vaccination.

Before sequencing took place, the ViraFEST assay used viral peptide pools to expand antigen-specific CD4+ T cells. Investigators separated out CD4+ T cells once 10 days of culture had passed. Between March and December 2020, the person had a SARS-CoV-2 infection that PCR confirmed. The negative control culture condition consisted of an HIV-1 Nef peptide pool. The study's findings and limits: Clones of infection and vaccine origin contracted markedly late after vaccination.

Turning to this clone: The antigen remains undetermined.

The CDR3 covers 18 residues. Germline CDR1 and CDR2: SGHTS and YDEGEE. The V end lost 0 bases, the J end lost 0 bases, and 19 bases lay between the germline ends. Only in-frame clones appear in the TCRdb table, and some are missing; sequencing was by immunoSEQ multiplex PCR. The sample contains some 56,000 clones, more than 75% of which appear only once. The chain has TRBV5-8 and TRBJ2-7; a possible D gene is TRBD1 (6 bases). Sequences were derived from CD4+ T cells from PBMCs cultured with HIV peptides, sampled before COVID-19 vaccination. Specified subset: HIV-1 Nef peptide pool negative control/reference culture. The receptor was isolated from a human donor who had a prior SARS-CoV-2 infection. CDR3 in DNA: TGTGCCAGCAGCTTGGTGAAGGGGGAACTAGGGCGCTCCTACGAGCAGTACTTC. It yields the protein CASSLVKGELGRSYEQYF. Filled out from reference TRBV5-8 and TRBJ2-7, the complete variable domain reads EAGVTQSPTHLIKTRGQQATLRCSPISGHTSVYWYQQALGLGLQFLLWYDEGEERNRGNFPPRFSGRQFPNYSSELNVNALELEDSALYLCASSLVKGELGRSYEQYFGPGTRLTVT.